One and the same sample provided the 2 T cell receptor beta chains below, sequenced in a study of blood T cell repertoires in COVID-19. Profiling relied on immunoSEQ multiplex PCR, and the TCRdb table lists in-frame clones only, not all of them. The sample includes 310,000 or so clones, around nine tenths of them seen just once. Sequencing was done on a sample of peripheral blood. The receptors shown here come from a woman aged 30 to 39 with COVID-19, enrolled during active disease.

The V and J genes are TRBV6-6 and TRBJ2-7, with 9 bases identical to TRBD2. The CDR3 loop spans 17 amino acids. Germline V gives CDR1 MNHNY, CDR2 SVGAGI (reference sequence). V shed 8 bases and J 3 bases; nucleotides not matched to a gene: 17. The CDR3 here is CASRRGVAGVIDYEQYF. The CDR3 coding sequence is TGTGCCAGCCGTCGCGGGGTAGCGGGAGTAATTGACTACGAGCAGTACTTC.

Only a few counts were recorded for this clone. The V gene is TRBV27, the J gene TRBJ1-2; 9 nucleotides match TRBD1. This CDR3 comprises 15 residues. Looked up from germline, CDR1 is MNHEY and CDR2 is SMNVEV (reference sequence). J gave up 1 base and V 0 bases, and 0 bases lay outside the gene matches. CDR3 bases: TGTGCCAGCAGTTTATCGACAGGGGGTAACTATGGCTACACCTTC. Residues: CASSLSTGGNYGYTF.